The 5 T cell receptor beta chains given below trace back to one sample, sequenced in a study of T cells expressing NK-cell markers. TCRdb reanalyzed the 5' RACE reads and collapses them to one entry per CDR3 protein, without DNA. Seen in this sample are about 460,000 distinct CDR3 sequences; the ten most common clones hold 1.4%. Material: blood T cells: a sorted CD56 or NKG2C T cell subset, CD4+ or CD8+ T cells, or bulk PBMC T cells (not recorded which). All receptors derive from a woman aged 45-65 years in good health.

The chain couples TRBV6-5 to TRBJ2-1; TCRdb calls TRBD2, which cannot be checked without DNA. There are 15 residues in the CDR3. Germline V gene lookup returns CDR1 MNHEY and CDR2 SVGAGI. CDR3: CASSFGTSGIFEQFF.

The chain has TRBV5-5 and TRBJ2-2; TCRdb returns TRBD2, unconfirmable since there is no DNA. The CDR3 loop spans 12 amino acids. Germline V lookup: CDR1 SGHKS, CDR2 YYEKEE (reference sequence). The CDR3 region is CASSQLAGRVFF.

This rearrangement joins TRBV29-1 to TRBJ1-3; TCRdb names TRBD1, which stays unverified in the absence of DNA. From germline, CDR1 is SQVTM and CDR2 ANQGSEA. This CDR3 is built from 13 residues. The CDR3 loop reads CSVEVGAAHTIYF. Complete variable domain (other parts from reference TRBV29-1 and TRBJ1-3): SAVISQKPSRDICQRGTSLTIQCQVDSQVTMMFWYRQQPGQSLTLIATANQGSEATYESGFVIDKFPISRPNLTFSTLTVSNMSPEDSSIYLCSVEVGAAHTIYFGEGSWLTVV.

The V and J genes are TRBV5-8 and TRBJ2-3; TCRdb returns TRBD2, unconfirmable since there is no DNA. This CDR3 comprises 16 residues. Germline loops: CDR1 SGHTS, CDR2 YDEGEE. CDR3 sequence reads: CASSSGELASTDTQYF.

The V call is TRBV25-1, the J call TRBJ1-2; TCRdb outputs TRBD1, but without DNA this stays unchecked. The CDR3 runs 15 residues. Germline-derived CDR1 and CDR2 are MGHDK and SYGVNS. The CDR3 is CASRAGQGPNYGYTF.